This T cell receptor beta chain originates from a study of Ad26.COV2.S vaccination and SARS-CoV-2 variants. Overall study context: Intramuscular Ad26.COV2.S doses were given once or twice, 56 days apart.

In regard to this clone: No antigen is known for it.

Treatment reported: roughly 19 received Ad26.COV2.S at low or high dose, single or two shots; a few received placebo; per-sample allocation not given. Each sample was drawn 63 days after the first injection (of vaccine or placebo). Based in Boston, the donor was an adult of 18-55 years. The CDR3 has 13 amino acids. J was trimmed by 4 bases and V by 10 bases; bases with no gene match: 9. CDR1 and CDR2 from the germline V gene are MNHNY and SVGAGI (reference sequence). Study results and caveats: A substantial breadth of spike-specific CD8+ and CD4+ T cell responses after vaccination has been reported. Across vaccine and placebo recipients, the breadth of non-spike TCRs was similar.

Using immunoSEQ multiplex PCR, the repertoire was profiled, and TCRdb retains in-frame clones only, with some absent. The sample holds some 330,000 clones; about 90% are singletons and the top ten take about 5.4%. The TCR comes from a person between 18 and 60 years old who received the Ad26.COV2.S COVID-19 vaccine or a placebo. The J gene is TRBJ2-5, the V gene TRBV6-6; 7 bases match TRBD1. This specimen was peripheral blood, taken in a trial of Ad26.COV2.S vaccine versus placebo. CDR3: CATGRYRGETQYF. The DNA for the CDR3 is TGTGCCACCGGACGTTACAGGGGAGAGACCCAGTACTTC.